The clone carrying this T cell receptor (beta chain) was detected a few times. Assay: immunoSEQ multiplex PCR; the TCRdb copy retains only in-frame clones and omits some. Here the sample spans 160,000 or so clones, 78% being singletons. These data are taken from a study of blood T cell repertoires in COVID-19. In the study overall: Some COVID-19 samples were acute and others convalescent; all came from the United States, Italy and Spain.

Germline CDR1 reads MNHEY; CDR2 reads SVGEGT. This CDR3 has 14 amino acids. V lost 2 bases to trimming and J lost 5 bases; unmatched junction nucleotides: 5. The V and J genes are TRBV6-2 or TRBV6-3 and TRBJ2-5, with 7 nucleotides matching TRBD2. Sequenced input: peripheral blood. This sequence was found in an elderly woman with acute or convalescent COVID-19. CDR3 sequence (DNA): TGTGCCAGCAGTTACGGCGGGAGAATGGAGACCCAGTACTTC. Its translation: CASSYGGRMETQYF.